These 13 T cell receptor beta chains share one sample of origin, sequenced in a study of blood T cell repertoires in COVID-19. Some clones are missing from TCRdb's copy, which holds only in-frame ones; the method was immunoSEQ multiplex PCR. The sample has roughly 200,000 clones; around 80% are singletons. Source material: peripheral blood. The source is a woman in her sixties or seventies with COVID-19, enrolled during active disease.

The gene calls are TRBV7-9 and TRBJ1-1, with 8 nucleotides matching TRBD1. CDR1 and CDR2 (germline): SEHNR, FQNEAQ (reference sequence). This CDR3 contains 15 residues. Trimming at V came to 5 bases and at J to 10 bases, leaving 15 bases not matched to a gene. CDR3 in DNA: TGTGCCAGCAGCCGATGGCAGGGGGCGCCGGGTTCAGCTTTCTTT. As protein: CASSRWQGAPGSAFF.

The chain combines TRBV10-3 with TRBJ1-2; D not resolved. In germline, CDR1 is ENHRY, CDR2 SYGVKD. The V end lost 3 bases, the J end lost 2 bases, and 13 bases lay between the germline ends. The CDR3 consists of 15 residues. This chain's CDR3 is CAISELVSGNYGYTF. The CDR3 DNA reads as TGTGCCATCAGTGAATTGGTATCGGGGAACTATGGCTACACCTTC.

V usage is TRBV9 and J usage is TRBJ2-3; D possibly corresponds to TRBD2 (6 bases). Germline CDR1 is SGDLS and CDR2 is YYNGEE. The CDR3 extends over 15 amino acids. With 0 bases removed from V and 2 bases from J, the gap between germline ends came to 10 bases. CDR3 sequence reads: CASSVAGENTDTQYF. The CDR3 nucleotides are TGTGCCAGCAGCGTAGCGGGGGAGAACACAGATACGCAGTATTTT.

J is TRBJ2-2 and V is TRBV7-6; 13 positions match TRBD2. The CDR3 spans 16 residues. Unmatched junction bases numbered 3, after V lost 5 bases and J lost 3 bases. CDR1 and CDR2 from the germline V gene are SGHVS and FNYEAQ. CDR3 region: CASSPGLAGDTGELFF. Written as DNA, the CDR3 is TGTGCCAGCAGCCCAGGACTAGCGGGAGACACCGGGGAGCTGTTTTTT.

The rearrangement joins TRBV7-9 to TRBJ2-1; weak D call: TRBD2 (6 bases). This CDR3 contains 14 residues. Germline CDR1 and CDR2: SEHNR and FQNEAQ (reference sequence). Trimming took 7 bases from V and 4 from J, leaving 14 bases between them. The CDR3 DNA reads as TGTGCCAGCATCCAGGCGGGGATGTACAATGAGCAGTTCTTC. The encoded protein is CASIQAGMYNEQFF.

This clone was counted only a few times. V and J are TRBV29-1 and TRBJ2-3; 10 nucleotides line up with TRBD1. The V and J ends lost 4 bases and 3 bases, in that order; junction bases with no gene match: 10. Germline lookup yields CDR1 SQVTM and CDR2 ANQGSEA. This CDR3 contains 16 residues. CDR3 bases: TGCAGCGTTGGGGACCCGACAGGGGGCGTAACAGATACGCAGTATTTT. The encoded protein is CSVGDPTGGVTDTQYF.

This chain joins TRBV30 and TRBJ1-5, with D possibly TRBD1 on 5 matching bases. The CDR3 sequence is 13 residues long. The V gene lost 0 bases and the J gene lost 5 bases, with 8 bases spanning the gap. Germline CDR1 and CDR2: GTSNPN and SVGIG (reference sequence). The CDR3, as DNA: TGTGCCTGGAGTGTAACAGGTGATCAGCCCCAGCATTTT. It translates to CAWSVTGDQPQHF.

The J gene is TRBJ1-2, the V gene TRBV27; 7 bases match TRBD1. Germline CDR1 is MNHEY and CDR2 is SMNVEV (reference sequence). The CDR3 contains 14 residues. V lost 3 bases and J lost 8; bases outside the gene matches: 9. The CDR3 coding sequence is TGTGCCAGCAGTTTTTCAACAGGGGTAGACGGCTACACCTTC. This codes for CASSFSTGVDGYTF.

This chain joins TRBV29-1 and TRBJ2-1; 8 positions agree with TRBD1. CDR1 and CDR2 (germline): SQVTM, ANQGSEA. V shed 0 bases and J 4 bases; nucleotides not matched to a gene: 14. This CDR3 region has 18 residues. The DNA for the CDR3 is TGCAGCGTTGAAGATCAGTTACTGGGGACAGGCGAATACAATGAGCAGTTCTTC. It translates to CSVEDQLLGTGEYNEQFF.

The chain carries TRBV28 and TRBJ2-7; the match to TRBD2 covers 9 bases. The CDR3 has 15 amino acids. Germline values: CDR1 MDHEN, CDR2 SYDVKM. The V gene end was trimmed by 5 bases and the J gene end by 3 bases; junction bases not matched to a gene: 8. The CDR3 region is CASSIEAGGDYEQYF. Written as DNA, the CDR3 is TGTGCCAGCAGTATCGAGGCGGGAGGGGACTACGAGCAGTACTTC.

The rearrangement links TRBV4-3 to TRBJ1-4, with a possible D match to TRBD1 (5 bases). Trimming removed 0 bases at V and 4 bases at J, with 12 bases between. CDR1 is LGHNA and CDR2 is YSLEER in the germline V gene. The CDR3 has 16 amino acids. In DNA, the CDR3 is TGCGCCAGCAGCCAAGACCAGGGAAGACTTAATGAAAAACTGTTTTTT. It yields the protein CASSQDQGRLNEKLFF.

The V call is TRBV28, the J call TRBJ1-2; TRBD1 might be the D (6 bases). Germline CDR1 is MDHEN and CDR2 is SYDVKM. There are 13 residues in the CDR3. V lost 2 bases and J 8 bases, leaving 12 bases between the germline ends. DNA of the CDR3: TGTGCCAGCAGTTTAGGGGGGGCGTTGGGCTACACCTTC. The encoded protein is CASSLGGALGYTF.

There are a few counts of this clone. The chain joins TRBV4-1 to TRBJ1-6; 9 bases are shared with TRBD1. Germline CDR1 reads MGHRA; CDR2 reads YSYEKL. V trimming: 6 bases; J trimming: 7 bases; junction bases outside the gene matches: 7. The CDR3 spans 15 residues. CDR3 coding DNA: TGCGCCAGCAGTCCTTCCGGGACAGGGAATTCACCCCTCCACTTT. Its protein product is CASSPSGTGNSPLHF.